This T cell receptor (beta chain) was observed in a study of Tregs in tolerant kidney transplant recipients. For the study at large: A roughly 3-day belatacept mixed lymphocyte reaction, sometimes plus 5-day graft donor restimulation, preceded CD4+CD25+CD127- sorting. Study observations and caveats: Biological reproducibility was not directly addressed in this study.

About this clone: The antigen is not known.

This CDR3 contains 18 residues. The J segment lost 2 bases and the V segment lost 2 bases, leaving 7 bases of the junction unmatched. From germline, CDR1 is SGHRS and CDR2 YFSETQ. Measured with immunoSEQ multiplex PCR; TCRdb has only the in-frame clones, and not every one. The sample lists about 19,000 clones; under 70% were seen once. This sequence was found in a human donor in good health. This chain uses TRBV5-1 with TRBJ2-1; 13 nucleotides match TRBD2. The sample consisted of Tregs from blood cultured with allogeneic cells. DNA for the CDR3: TGCGCCAGCAGCTTACCGGGACTAGCGGGACAGGCCTACAATGAGCAGTTCTTC. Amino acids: CASSLPGLAGQAYNEQFF.